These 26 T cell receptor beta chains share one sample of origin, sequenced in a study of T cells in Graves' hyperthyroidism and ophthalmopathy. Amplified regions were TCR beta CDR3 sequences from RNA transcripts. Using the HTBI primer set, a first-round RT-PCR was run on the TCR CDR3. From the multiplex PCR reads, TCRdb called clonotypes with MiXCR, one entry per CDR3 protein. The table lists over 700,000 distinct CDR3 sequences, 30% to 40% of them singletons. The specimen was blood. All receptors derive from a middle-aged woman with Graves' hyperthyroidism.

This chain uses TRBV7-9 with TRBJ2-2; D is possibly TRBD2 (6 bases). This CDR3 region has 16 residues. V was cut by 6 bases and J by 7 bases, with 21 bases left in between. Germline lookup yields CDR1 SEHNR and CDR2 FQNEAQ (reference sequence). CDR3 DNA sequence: TGTGCCAGCAGAGAGGACTATAGCCCAAGTTTCGGGGAGCTGTTTTTT. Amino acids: CASREDYSPSFGELFF.

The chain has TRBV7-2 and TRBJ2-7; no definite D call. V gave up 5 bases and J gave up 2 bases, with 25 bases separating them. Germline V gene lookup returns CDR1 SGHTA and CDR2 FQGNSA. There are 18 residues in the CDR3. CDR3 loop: CASSPYKVGETRAYEQYF. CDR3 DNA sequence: TGTGCCAGCAGCCCCTACAAGGTCGGCGAGACCCGAGCCTACGAGCAGTACTTC.

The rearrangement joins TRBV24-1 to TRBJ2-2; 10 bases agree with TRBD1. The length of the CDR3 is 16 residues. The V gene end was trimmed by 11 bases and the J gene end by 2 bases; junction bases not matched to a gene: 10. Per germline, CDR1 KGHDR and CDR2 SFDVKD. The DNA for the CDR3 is TGTGCCAGCAGCAACCGGGACAGGGGTAACACCGGGGAGCTGTTTTTT. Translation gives CASSNRDRGNTGELFF.

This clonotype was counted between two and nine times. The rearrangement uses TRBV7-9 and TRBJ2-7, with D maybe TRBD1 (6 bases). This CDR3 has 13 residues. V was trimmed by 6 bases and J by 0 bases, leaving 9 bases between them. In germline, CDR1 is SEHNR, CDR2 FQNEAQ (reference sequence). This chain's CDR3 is CASRVGASYEQYF. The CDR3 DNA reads TGTGCCAGCAGGGTGGGGGCCTCCTACGAGCAGTACTTC.

The CDR3 region has the DNA TGTGCCAGCAGTTACGCCACCGTTTTGAACACTGAAGCTTTCTTT. Its protein product is CASSYATVLNTEAFF. V and J are TRBV6-6 and TRBJ1-1, with D hard to call. The V gene lost 2 bases and the J gene lost 0 bases, with 10 bases spanning the gap. This CDR3 has 15 residues. CDR1 is MNHNY, CDR2 SVGAGI, per germline (reference sequence).

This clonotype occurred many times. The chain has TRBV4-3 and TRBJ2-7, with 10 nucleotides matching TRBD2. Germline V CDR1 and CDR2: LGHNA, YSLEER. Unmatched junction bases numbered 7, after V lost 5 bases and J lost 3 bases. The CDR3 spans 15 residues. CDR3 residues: CASSSGLASVYEQYF. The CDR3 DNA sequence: TGCGCCAGCAGCTCGGGACTAGCGTCAGTCTACGAGCAGTACTTC.

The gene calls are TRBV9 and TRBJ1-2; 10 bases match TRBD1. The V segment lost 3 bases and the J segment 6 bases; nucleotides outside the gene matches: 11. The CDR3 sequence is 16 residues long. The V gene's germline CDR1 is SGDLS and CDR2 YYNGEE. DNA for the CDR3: TGTGCCAGCAGCGGCTTATGGACAGGGGGAGGGGATGGCTACACCTTC. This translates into CASSGLWTGGGDGYTF.

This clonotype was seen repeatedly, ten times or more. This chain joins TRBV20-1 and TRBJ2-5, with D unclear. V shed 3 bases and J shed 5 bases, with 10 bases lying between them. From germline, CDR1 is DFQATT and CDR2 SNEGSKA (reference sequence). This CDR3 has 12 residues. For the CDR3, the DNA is TGCAGTGCTAGTGGTCCGGCGGAGACCCAGTACTTC. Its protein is CSASGPAETQYF.

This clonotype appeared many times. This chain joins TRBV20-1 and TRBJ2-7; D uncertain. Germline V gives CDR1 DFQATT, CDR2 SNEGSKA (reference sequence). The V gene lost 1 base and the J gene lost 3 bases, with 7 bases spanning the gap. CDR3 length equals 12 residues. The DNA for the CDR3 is TGCAGTGCTAGAGTAGAAGGCTACGAGCAGTACTTC. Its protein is CSARVEGYEQYF.

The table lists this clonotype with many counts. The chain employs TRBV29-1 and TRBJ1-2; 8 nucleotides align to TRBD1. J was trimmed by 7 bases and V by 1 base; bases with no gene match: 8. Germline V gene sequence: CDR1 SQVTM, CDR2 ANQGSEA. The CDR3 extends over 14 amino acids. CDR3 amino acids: CSVEGGQGGRGYTF. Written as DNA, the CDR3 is TGCAGCGTTGAAGGAGGACAGGGTGGCCGTGGCTACACCTTC.

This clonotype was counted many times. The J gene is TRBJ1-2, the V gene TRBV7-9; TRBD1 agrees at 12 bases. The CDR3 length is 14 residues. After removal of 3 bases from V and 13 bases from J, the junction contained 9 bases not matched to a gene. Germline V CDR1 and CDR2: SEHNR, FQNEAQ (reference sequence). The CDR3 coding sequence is TGTGCCAGCAGCTTCCCCGGGACAGGGGGCGCGCTCACCTTC. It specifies CASSFPGTGGALTF.

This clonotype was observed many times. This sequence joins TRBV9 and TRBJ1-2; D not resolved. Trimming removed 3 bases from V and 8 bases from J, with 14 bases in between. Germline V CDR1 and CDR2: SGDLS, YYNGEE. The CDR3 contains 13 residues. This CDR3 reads CASSAMTAWGYTF. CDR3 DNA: TGTGCCAGCAGCGCGATGACGGCCTGGGGCTACACCTTC.

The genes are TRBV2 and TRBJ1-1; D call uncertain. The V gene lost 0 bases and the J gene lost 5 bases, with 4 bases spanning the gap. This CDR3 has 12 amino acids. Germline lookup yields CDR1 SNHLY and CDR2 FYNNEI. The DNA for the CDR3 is TGTGCCAGCAGTGAAGCGACGACTGAAGCTTTCTTT. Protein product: CASSEATTEAFF.

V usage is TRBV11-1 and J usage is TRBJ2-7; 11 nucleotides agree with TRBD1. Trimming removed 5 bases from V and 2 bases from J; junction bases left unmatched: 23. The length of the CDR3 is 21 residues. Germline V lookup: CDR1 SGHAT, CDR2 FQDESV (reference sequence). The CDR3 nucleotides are TGTGCCAGCAGCCGTAAACGTTGGGACAATTCCTTGGGACAGGGGGCCTACGAGCAGTACTTC. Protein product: CASSRKRWDNSLGQGAYEQYF. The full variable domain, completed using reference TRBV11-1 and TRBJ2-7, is EAEVAQSPRYKITEKSQAVAFWCDPISGHATLYWYRQILGQGPELLVQFQDESVVDDSQLPKDRFSAERLKGVDSTLKIQPAELGDSAMYLCASSRKRWDNSLGQGAYEQYFGPGTRLTVT.

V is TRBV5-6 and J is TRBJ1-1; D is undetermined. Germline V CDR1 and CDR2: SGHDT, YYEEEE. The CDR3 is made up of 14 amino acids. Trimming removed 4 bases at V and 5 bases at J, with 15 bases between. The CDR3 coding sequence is TGTGCCAGCAGCCAAGGAGGGCCGGGGACTGAAGCTTTCTTT. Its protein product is CASSQGGPGTEAFF.

The CDR3 loop is CASRSDRAHGQPQHF. The CDR3 DNA reads as TGTGCCAGCAGGTCGGACAGGGCCCATGGGCAGCCCCAGCATTTT. V usage is TRBV2 and J usage is TRBJ1-5; 8 bases match TRBD1. The junction had 11 bases not matched to a gene; V was cut back by 6 bases and J by 7 bases. Per germline, CDR1 SNHLY and CDR2 FYNNEI. The CDR3 extends over 15 amino acids. Full variable domain (outside the CDR3, taken from reference TRBV2 and TRBJ1-5): EPEVTQTPSHQVTQMGQEVILRCVPISNHLYFYWYRQILGQKVEFLVSFYNNEISEKSEIFDDQFSVERPDGSNFTLKIRSTKLEDSAMYFCASRSDRAHGQPQHFGDGTRLSIL.

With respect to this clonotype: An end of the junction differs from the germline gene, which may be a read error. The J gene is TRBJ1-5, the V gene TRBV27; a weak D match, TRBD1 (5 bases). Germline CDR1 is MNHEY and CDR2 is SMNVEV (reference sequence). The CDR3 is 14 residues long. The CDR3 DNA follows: TGTGCCAGCGGTTTGGAAGGGGCCAATCAGCCCCAGCATTTT. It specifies CASGLEGANQPQHF.

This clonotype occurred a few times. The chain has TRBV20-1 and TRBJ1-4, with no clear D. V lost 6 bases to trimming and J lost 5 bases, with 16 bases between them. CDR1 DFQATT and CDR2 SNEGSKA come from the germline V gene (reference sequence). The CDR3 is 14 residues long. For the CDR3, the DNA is TGCAGTGCCAGTCGTGGGCAGTTAAATGAAAAACTGTTTTTT. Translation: CSASRGQLNEKLFF.

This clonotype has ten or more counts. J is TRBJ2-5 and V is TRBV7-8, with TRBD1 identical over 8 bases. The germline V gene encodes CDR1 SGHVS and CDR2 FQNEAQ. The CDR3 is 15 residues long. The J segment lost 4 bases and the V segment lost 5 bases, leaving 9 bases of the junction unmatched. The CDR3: CASSQTQGGGETQYF. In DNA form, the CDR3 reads TGTGCCAGCAGCCAAACACAGGGGGGAGGAGAGACCCAGTACTTC.

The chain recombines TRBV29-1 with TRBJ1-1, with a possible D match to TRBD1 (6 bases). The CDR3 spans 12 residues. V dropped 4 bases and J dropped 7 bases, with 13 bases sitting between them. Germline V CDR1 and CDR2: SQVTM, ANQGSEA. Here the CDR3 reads CSVVGRGGEAFF. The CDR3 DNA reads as TGCAGCGTTGTGGGGAGGGGGGGTGAAGCTTTCTTT.

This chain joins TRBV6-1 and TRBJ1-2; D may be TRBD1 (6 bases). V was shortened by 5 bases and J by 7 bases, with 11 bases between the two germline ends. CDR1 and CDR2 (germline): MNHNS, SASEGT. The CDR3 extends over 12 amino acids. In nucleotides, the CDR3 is TGTGCCAGCAGTACCGTAGGGGGTGGCTACACCTTC. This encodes CASSTVGGGYTF.

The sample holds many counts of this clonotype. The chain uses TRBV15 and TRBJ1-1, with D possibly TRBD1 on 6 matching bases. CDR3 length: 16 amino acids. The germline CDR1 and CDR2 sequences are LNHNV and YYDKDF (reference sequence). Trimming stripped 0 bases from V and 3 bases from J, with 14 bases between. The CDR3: CATSRDGGAGDTEAFF. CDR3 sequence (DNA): TGTGCCACCAGCAGAGATGGGGGGGCAGGTGACACTGAAGCTTTCTTT.

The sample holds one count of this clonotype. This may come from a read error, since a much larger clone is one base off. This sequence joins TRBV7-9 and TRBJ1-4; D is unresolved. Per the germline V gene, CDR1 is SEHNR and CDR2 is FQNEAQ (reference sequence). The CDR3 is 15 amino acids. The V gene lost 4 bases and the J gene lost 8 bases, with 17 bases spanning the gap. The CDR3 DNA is TGTGCCAGCAGCTCCCACGGGGATGGGCGGGAAAAACTGTTTTTT. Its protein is CASSSHGDGREKLFF.

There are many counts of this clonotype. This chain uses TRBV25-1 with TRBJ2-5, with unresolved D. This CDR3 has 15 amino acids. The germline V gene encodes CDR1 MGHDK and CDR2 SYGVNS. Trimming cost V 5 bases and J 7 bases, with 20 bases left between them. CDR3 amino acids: CASSPMNGEVGTQYF. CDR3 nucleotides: TGTGCCAGCAGTCCTATGAATGGGGAAGTCGGGACCCAGTACTTC.

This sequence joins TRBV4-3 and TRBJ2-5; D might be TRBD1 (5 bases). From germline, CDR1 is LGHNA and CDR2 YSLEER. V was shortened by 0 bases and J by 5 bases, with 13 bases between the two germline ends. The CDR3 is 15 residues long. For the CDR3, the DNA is TGCGCCAGCAGCCAAGATCCAGGGATCAGGGAGACCCAGTACTTC. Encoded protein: CASSQDPGIRETQYF.

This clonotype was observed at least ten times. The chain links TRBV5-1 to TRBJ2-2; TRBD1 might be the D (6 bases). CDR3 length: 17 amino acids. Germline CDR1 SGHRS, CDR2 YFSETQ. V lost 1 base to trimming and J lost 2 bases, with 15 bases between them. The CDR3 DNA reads TGCGCCAGCAGCTTGATGTCCCGGGACACCAACACCGGGGAGCTGTTTTTT. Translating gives CASSLMSRDTNTGELFF.